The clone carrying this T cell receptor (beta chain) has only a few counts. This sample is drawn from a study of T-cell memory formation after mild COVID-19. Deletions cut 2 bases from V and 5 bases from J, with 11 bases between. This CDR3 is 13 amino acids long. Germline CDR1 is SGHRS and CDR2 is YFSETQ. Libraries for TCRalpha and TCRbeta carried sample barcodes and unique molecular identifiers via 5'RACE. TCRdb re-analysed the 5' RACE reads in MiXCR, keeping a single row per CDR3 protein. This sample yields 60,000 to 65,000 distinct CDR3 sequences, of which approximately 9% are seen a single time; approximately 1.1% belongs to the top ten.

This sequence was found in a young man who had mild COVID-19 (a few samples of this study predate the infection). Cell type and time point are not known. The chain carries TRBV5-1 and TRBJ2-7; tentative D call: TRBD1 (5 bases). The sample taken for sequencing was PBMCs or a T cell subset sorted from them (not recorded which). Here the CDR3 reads CASSFIPRDEQYF. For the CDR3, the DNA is TGCGCCAGCAGCTTCATCCCCAGGGACGAGCAGTACTTC.